A selection of T cell receptor beta chains follows, all from one sample in a study of blood T cell repertoires in COVID-19. Only in-frame clones appear in the TCRdb table, and some are missing; sequencing was by immunoSEQ multiplex PCR. This table holds 250,000 to 300,000 clones, 86% found once. The specimen was peripheral blood. These receptors were collected from a woman in her 30s with COVID-19, enrolled during active disease. Each CDR3 is given with its conserved first and last residue. A D gene is named only where the DNA matches it firmly. A row's size may be missing; if present it is once, few, many or a size class.

.	.	TRBV6-5	TRBJ1-6	CASSWEDWANSPLHF	TGTGCCAGCAGTTGGGAGGACTGGGCGAATTCACCCCTCCACTTT
few	TRBD1	TRBV19	TRBJ1-3	CASWGDRESGNTIYF	TGTGCCAGCTGGGGGGACAGGGAGAGTGGAAACACCATATATTTT
.	TRBD2	TRBV29-1	TRBJ2-1	CSVENPERGGLSGEQFF	TGCAGCGTTGAAAACCCGGAGCGGGGGGGCCTGAGTGGCGAGCAGTTCTTC
.	TRBD2	TRBV7-9	TRBJ2-3	CASSLFSGGITDTQYF	TGTGCCAGCAGCTTATTTAGCGGGGGAATCACAGATACGCAGTATTTT
.	.	TRBV7-6	TRBJ1-3	CASSPGSSGNTIYF	TGTGCCAGCAGTCCTGGGAGCTCTGGAAACACCATATATTTT
.	TRBD1	TRBV27	TRBJ2-2	CASSWGTAHTGELFF	TGTGCCAGCAGTTGGGGGACAGCTCACACCGGGGAGCTGTTTTTT
.	.	TRBV18	TRBJ2-7	CASSPREASGYEQYF	TGTGCCAGCTCCCCTCGTGAGGCCTCGGGATACGAGCAGTACTTC
.	TRBD2	TRBV5-1	TRBJ2-7	CASSLAGGGRAYEQYF	TGCGCCAGCAGCTTGGCCGGCGGGGGGAGGGCCTACGAGCAGTACTTC
.	.	TRBV6-5	TRBJ2-7	CASSAVTYEQYF	TGTGCCAGCTCCGCAGTTACCTACGAGCAGTACTTC
.	.	TRBV5-1	TRBJ2-5	CASSLVVHETQYF	TGCGCCAGCAGCTTGGTGGTACATGAGACCCAGTACTTC
.	.	TRBV4-1	TRBJ2-2	CASSQKGTGELFF	TGCGCCAGCAGCCAAAAGGGGACCGGGGAGCTGTTTTTT
.	TRBD1	TRBV19	TRBJ2-3	CASSPGTAPSTDTQYF	TGTGCCAGTAGTCCGGGGACAGCCCCAAGCACAGATACGCAGTATTTT
.	TRBD1	TRBV30	TRBJ1-1	CAWSVHRGETEAFF	TGTGCCTGGAGTGTACACAGGGGTGAAACTGAAGCTTTCTTT
.	.	TRBV11-2	TRBJ2-7	CASSSGNEQYF	TGTGCCAGCAGCTCAGGGAACGAGCAGTACTTC
.	.	TRBV19	TRBJ1-2	CASRYRDDAAYGYTF	TGTGCCAGTCGGTACAGGGATGACGCGGCCTATGGCTACACCTTC
.	TRBD2	TRBV27	TRBJ2-3	CASSPLRVSGADTQYF	TGTGCCAGCAGTCCCCTCCGGGTTAGCGGGGCAGATACGCAGTATTTT
.	TRBD1	TRBV18	TRBJ2-7	CASSPPDRGYYYEQYF	TGTGCCAGCTCACCCCCGGACAGGGGGTATTACTACGAGCAGTACTTC
once	TRBD2	TRBV13	TRBJ2-4	CASSPGTSGGVAKNIQYF	TGTGCCAGCAGCCCAGGGACTAGCGGGGGAGTCGCCAAAAACATTCAGTACTTC
.	.	TRBV30	TRBJ2-7	CAWSVGLQAYEQYF	TGTGCCTGGAGTGTAGGTCTACAGGCCTACGAGCAGTACTTC
.	TRBD1	TRBV7-8	TRBJ1-5	CASSAYGTDNQPQHF	TGTGCCAGCAGCGCCTACGGGACAGACAATCAGCCCCAGCATTTT
.	TRBD2	TRBV2	TRBJ2-1	CAGSGGAYNEQFF	TGTGCCGGGAGCGGGGGGGCTTACAATGAGCAGTTCTTC
.	.	TRBV5-4	TRBJ2-7	CASSKQGLVYEQYF	TGTGCCAGCAGCAAGCAGGGGTTGGTCTACGAGCAGTACTTC
.	.	TRBV18	TRBJ1-1	CASSRINRDRGAEAFF	TGTGCCAGCTCACGAATAAACAGGGATCGGGGGGCTGAAGCTTTCTTT
.	.	TRBV6-1	TRBJ1-6	CASSVTAARTGSYNSPLHF	TGTGCCAGCAGTGTTACAGCAGCCCGAACTGGCTCCTATAATTCACCCCTCCACTTT
.	.	TRBV6-5	TRBJ2-7	CASSYSYRSSYEQYF	TGTGCCAGCAGTTACTCATACAGAAGCTCCTACGAGCAGTACTTC
once	.	TRBV19	TRBJ2-7	CASSMGLSSYEQYF	TGTGCCAGTAGTATGGGCCTAAGCTCCTACGAGCAGTACTTC
.	.	TRBV4-2	TRBJ1-1	CASSQVGTGSTEAFF	TGTGCCAGCAGCCAAGTAGGTACAGGGTCGACGGAAGCTTTCTTT
.	.	TRBV6-5	TRBJ1-2	CASRGVSYGYTF	TGTGCCAGCCGAGGTGTTAGCTATGGCTACACCTTC
.	.	TRBV30	TRBJ1-2	CAWRGTSRGYTF	TGTGCCTGGAGGGGGACATCGAGGGGCTACACCTTC
.	.	TRBV6-5	TRBJ2-7	CASSYQDRVYEQYF	TGTGCCAGCAGTTACCAGGACAGAGTCTACGAGCAGTACTTC
.	.	TRBV19	TRBJ1-2	CATSWGGSHYGYTF	TGTGCCACCAGCTGGGGAGGGTCCCACTATGGCTACACCTTC
.	TRBD2	TRBV4-1	TRBJ2-3	CASSQRTSAQYF	TGCGCCAGCAGCCAACGGACTAGCGCGCAGTATTTT
.	TRBD2	TRBV10-1	TRBJ2-1	CASSGLAKGEQFF	TGCGCCAGCAGCGGACTAGCGAAGGGTGAGCAGTTCTTC
.	TRBD2	TRBV5-5	TRBJ2-3	CASSLAGGSNTDTQYF	TGTGCCAGCAGCTTGGCCGGGGGGAGCAACACAGATACGCAGTATTTT
.	TRBD1	TRBV27	TRBJ2-7	CASSPRQGYEQYF	TGTGCCAGCAGCCCCCGACAGGGCTACGAGCAGTACTTC
.	TRBD2	TRBV4-1	TRBJ2-3	CASRPLAGGPGDTQYF	TGCGCCAGCAGACCCTTAGCGGGGGGGCCTGGAGATACGCAGTATTTT
.	.	TRBV2	TRBJ2-3	CASSGTPQNTDTQYF	TGTGCCAGCAGTGGGACTCCTCAAAACACAGATACGCAGTATTTT
.	.	TRBV28	TRBJ2-6	CASSSFSGANVLTF	TGTGCCAGCAGTTCATTCTCTGGGGCCAACGTCCTGACTTTC
.	.	TRBV2	TRBJ1-6	CASSAEGGPPLHF	TGTGCCAGCAGTGCTGAGGGCGGCCCACCCCTCCACTTT
.	.	TRBV7-9	TRBJ2-7	CASQWTAHSYEQYF	TGTGCCAGCCAATGGACAGCACACTCCTACGAGCAGTACTTC
.	TRBD1	TRBV3-1/TRBV3-2	TRBJ1-2	CASSQGGETGMDGYTF	TGTGCCAGCAGCCAGGGAGGAGAGACAGGGATGGATGGCTACACCTTC
.	.	TRBV13	TRBJ2-7	CASSLRPGSGYF	TGTGCCAGCAGCTTACGCCCGGGTAGCGGGTACTTC
once	.	TRBV29-1	TRBJ2-5	CSVKNRAQYF	TGCAGCGTTAAGAACAGGGCCCAGTACTTC
.	.	TRBV4-1	TRBJ1-1	CASSQLGPSLDTEAFF	TGCGCCAGCAGCCAACTGGGGCCCTCCCTGGACACTGAAGCTTTCTTT
.	TRBD1	TRBV28	TRBJ1-2	CASGSSDRGLYGYTF	TGTGCCAGCGGCTCGTCGGACAGGGGCCTCTATGGCTACACCTTC
.	TRBD2	TRBV3-1/TRBV3-2	TRBJ2-7	CASSQDFPGSSGGSYEQYF	TGTGCCAGCAGCCAAGATTTCCCTGGTTCGAGCGGGGGCTCCTACGAGCAGTACTTC
.	.	TRBV5-4	TRBJ2-2	CASSQGAGELFF	TGTGCCAGCAGCCAAGGGGCCGGGGAGCTGTTTTTT
.	.	TRBV2	TRBJ2-5	CASSEADLRETQYF	TGTGCCAGCAGTGAAGCCGATCTCAGAGAGACCCAGTACTTC
.	TRBD1	TRBV10-3	TRBJ2-1	CARWTGGAYNEQFF	TGTGCCAGATGGACAGGGGGCGCTTACAATGAGCAGTTCTTC
.	.	TRBV13	TRBJ2-7	CASSFFEQAYEQYF	TGTGCCAGCAGCTTCTTCGAACAGGCCTACGAGCAGTACTTC
.	.	TRBV9	TRBJ2-3	CASSVGQGWRGQDTQYF	TGTGCCAGCAGCGTAGGTCAAGGTTGGCGGGGTCAAGATACGCAGTATTTT
.	TRBD2	TRBV14	TRBJ2-7	CASSPNGPPGREQYF	TGTGCCAGCAGCCCGAACGGGCCACCCGGGAGGGAGCAGTACTTC
.	.	TRBV5-1	TRBJ2-7	CASSLGDIRQYF	TGCGCCAGCAGCTTGGGGGACATAAGGCAGTACTTC
.	.	TRBV10-3	TRBJ2-7	CAISDKGLASYEQYF	TGTGCCATCAGTGATAAAGGCCTAGCCTCCTACGAGCAGTACTTC
.	.	TRBV6-5	TRBJ2-7	CASGKLFRGVGEQYF	TGTGCCAGCGGAAAGTTATTCAGGGGGGTCGGCGAGCAGTACTTC
.	TRBD1	TRBV5-1	TRBJ1-2	CASSPGTGGSEGYTF	TGCGCCAGCAGCCCCGGGACAGGGGGCTCGGAAGGCTACACCTTC
.	TRBD2	TRBV29-1	TRBJ2-7	CSVERGLAGGGPSGEQYF	TGCAGCGTTGAAAGGGGGCTAGCGGGGGGCGGCCCTAGCGGTGAGCAGTACTTC